What follows describes a single T cell receptor (beta chain). Antigen specificity is unknown. The sample is drawn from a study of cytomegalovirus exposure and HLA in healthy donors. PCR used 60 Vbeta primers and 13 Jbeta primers. Sequencing was performed with immunoSEQ multiplex PCR; in TCRdb, only in-frame clones are kept and a portion is missing. The data hold 150,000 to 200,000 clones, with around 80% observed a single time. Germline V gene lookup returns CDR1 MNHEY and CDR2 SMNVEV (reference sequence). The CDR3 is 16 residues long. Trimming removed 5 bases from V and 1 base from J; junction bases left unmatched: 6. General study results and limits: Clonal expansion, a later analysis showed, was greater in HLA-associated TCR beta chains than in equally common others.

The chain carries TRBV27 and TRBJ2-7; 12 bases agree with TRBD2. Sequenced sample: PBMCs. This clonotype was obtained from a woman aged 30 to 39 in good health and CMV-seronegative. CDR3 amino acids: CASSLGLAGRSYEQYF. CDR3 coding DNA: TGTGCCAGCAGTCTTGGACTAGCGGGGAGGTCCTACGAGCAGTACTTC.